This TCR beta chain was recovered during a study of blood T cell repertoires in COVID-19. The wider study: Some COVID-19 samples were acute and others convalescent; all came from the United States, Italy and Spain.

The authors' processing: Estimated nucleated cell counts came from reference gene primer amplification. The assay was immunoSEQ multiplex PCR, and TCRdb's table has in-frame clones only and misses some. Clone size and V and J calls were adopted from that table, with D and trimming inferred from the DNA. The data contain more than 250,000 clones, 85% of them singletons. Losses at the gene ends were 2 bases for V and 12 bases for J; bases not matched to a gene: 5. There are 12 residues in the CDR3. Germline values: CDR1 SGHDT, CDR2 YYEEEE. The rearrangement joins TRBV5-6 to TRBJ2-1; 7 nucleotides match TRBD1. This clonotype was obtained from a man aged 50 to 60 with active or convalescent COVID-19. The sample comprised peripheral blood. In DNA form, the CDR3 reads TGTGCCAGCAGCTTTAGGGGGCCGGGGCAGTTCTTC. Its translation is CASSFRGPGQFF.